Following are 12 T cell receptor beta chains from one sample sequenced in a study of Graves' ophthalmopathy and Graves' hyperthyroidism. Amplified material comprised TCR beta CDR3 regions derived from RNA transcripts. An initial RT-PCR round employing HTBI primers preceded a second-round multiplex PCR. MiXCR, run by TCRdb on the multiplex PCR reads, gives a single entry per CDR3 protein. The repertoire holds hundreds of thousands of distinct CDR3 sequences, with about 20% as singletons. Sequenced: peripheral blood. These receptor sequences come from a woman aged 18-29 years with stable Graves' hyperthyroidism. Some clones in this sample may be carry-over from other donors' samples.

This clonotype was detected many times. The rearrangement uses TRBV11-2 and TRBJ2-5; 10 bases line up with TRBD1. CDR1 SGHAT and CDR2 FQNNGV come from the germline V gene. The length of the CDR3 is 15 residues. V gave up 5 bases and J gave up 5 bases; unmatched junction bases: 8. This CDR3 is CASSAGQGNIETQYF. The CDR3 bases are TGTGCCAGCAGCGCGGGACAGGGGAATATCGAGACCCAGTACTTC.

The genes are TRBV19 and TRBJ1-2; unclear D gene. The V end lost 7 bases, the J end lost 2 bases, and 14 bases lay between the germline ends. CDR1 is LNHDA and CDR2 is SQIVND in the germline V gene (reference sequence). The CDR3 extends over 14 amino acids. CDR3 sequence reads: CASIAPTANYGYTF. CDR3 coding DNA: TGTGCCAGTATCGCACCTACAGCGAACTATGGCTACACCTTC.

The chain recombines TRBV12-3 or TRBV12-4 with TRBJ1-3; 7 bases match TRBD1. V shed 4 bases and J 0 bases; nucleotides not matched to a gene: 6. This CDR3 has 16 residues. The CDR3 bases are TGTGCCAGCAGTTCGCTGGGACAGCACTCTGGAAACACCATATATTTT. It encodes CASSSLGQHSGNTIYF.

This clonotype came up many times. The J gene is TRBJ1-1, the V gene TRBV28, with 7 bases identical to TRBD1. Germline V gene lookup returns CDR1 MDHEN and CDR2 SYDVKM. The CDR3 consists of 16 residues. Unmatched junction bases numbered 8, after V lost 4 bases and J lost 0 bases. The CDR3: CASSYRDSLMNTEAFF. The CDR3, as DNA: TGTGCCAGCAGTTACCGGGACAGCCTCATGAACACTGAAGCTTTCTTT.

This clonotype was seen a handful of times. This clone may be a read error of a much larger clone one base away. The gene calls are TRBV30 and TRBJ1-1; D gene unclear. CDR3 length equals 12 residues. Between the trimmed V and J ends, which lost 4 bases and 6 bases, there was a span of 12 bases. The germline CDR1 and CDR2 sequences are GTSNPN and SVGIG (reference sequence). CDR3 loop: CAWKVLNAEAFF. In DNA, the CDR3 is TGTGCCTGGAAGGTACTTAACGCTGAAGCTTTCTTT. The full variable domain, rest sourced from reference TRBV30 and TRBJ1-1, is SQTIHQWPATLVQPVGSPLSLECTVEGTSNPNLYWYRQAAGRGLQLLFYSVGIGQISSEVPQNLSASRPQDRQFILSSKKLLLSDSGFYLCAWKVLNAEAFFGQGTRLTVV.

The chain joins TRBV27 to TRBJ1-6; D gene unclear. The CDR3 is made up of 17 amino acids. V was shortened by 1 base and J by 7 bases, with 17 bases between the two germline ends. Germline V CDR1 and CDR2: MNHEY, SMNVEV (reference sequence). The CDR3 protein is CASSLYPKQNGNSPLHF. CDR3 in DNA: TGTGCCAGCAGTTTATACCCGAAACAAAATGGCAATTCACCCCTCCACTTT.

The V gene is TRBV30, the J gene TRBJ2-5, with 7 nucleotides matching TRBD1. CDR3 length: 12 amino acids. The germline V gene has CDR1 GTSNPN and CDR2 SVGIG (reference sequence). Germline trimming cut 5 bases from V and 4 bases from J; bases unmatched to any gene: 4. This chain's CDR3 is CAWGDSRETQYF. The DNA for the CDR3 is TGTGCCTGGGGGGACAGTCGAGAGACCCAGTACTTC.

The chain recombines TRBV28 with TRBJ2-6; D might be TRBD2 (6 bases). Per germline, CDR1 MDHEN and CDR2 SYDVKM. The V end was cut by 6 bases, the J end by 2 bases, with 11 bases between. This CDR3 has 15 amino acids. The DNA for the CDR3 is TGTGCCAGCAGACGACTAGAGGCTGGGGCCAACGTCCTGACTTTC. This codes for CASRRLEAGANVLTF.

This clonotype was detected many times. DNA for the CDR3: TGTGCCTGGAGTGTTTTCTCCGGGACCCCTGGCTACACCTTC. It codes for CAWSVFSGTPGYTF. The V call is TRBV30, the J call TRBJ1-2; D might be TRBD1 (5 bases). The V end was cut by 0 bases, the J end by 7 bases, with 15 bases between. This CDR3 has 14 residues. CDR1 and CDR2 (germline): GTSNPN, SVGIG (reference sequence).

This clonotype was seen repeatedly, ten times or more. The chain carries TRBV11-1 and TRBJ1-1; D not resolved. The CDR3 has 16 residues. The germline V and J ends were trimmed by 2 bases and 4 bases, with 17 bases remaining between them. Germline values: CDR1 SGHAT, CDR2 FQDESV (reference sequence). The CDR3 DNA follows: TGTGCCAGCAGCTTATATCGGGAGAGGTTAAGCACTGAAGCTTTCTTT. This codes for CASSLYRERLSTEAFF.

This clonotype was seen repeatedly, ten times or more. The V gene is TRBV18, the J gene TRBJ1-1, with 7 nucleotides matching TRBD1. Trimming at V came to 6 bases and at J to 7 bases, leaving 8 bases not matched to a gene. The CDR3 spans 13 residues. Germline CDR1 KGHSH, CDR2 LQKENI. The CDR3, as DNA: TGTGCCAGCTCCCCCGGGACAGCAGATGAAGCTTTCTTT. Residues: CASSPGTADEAFF.

This clonotype showed up just once. The chain links TRBV19 to TRBJ2-7; D is undetermined. This CDR3 is 14 amino acids long. Germline assignment: CDR1 LNHDA and CDR2 SQIVND (reference sequence). Trimming removed 1 base from V and 1 base from J, with 8 bases in between. The CDR3 nucleotides are TGTGCCAGTAGTATAGCAAGAGCTTCCTACGAGCAGTACTTC. Translation gives CASSIARASYEQYF.